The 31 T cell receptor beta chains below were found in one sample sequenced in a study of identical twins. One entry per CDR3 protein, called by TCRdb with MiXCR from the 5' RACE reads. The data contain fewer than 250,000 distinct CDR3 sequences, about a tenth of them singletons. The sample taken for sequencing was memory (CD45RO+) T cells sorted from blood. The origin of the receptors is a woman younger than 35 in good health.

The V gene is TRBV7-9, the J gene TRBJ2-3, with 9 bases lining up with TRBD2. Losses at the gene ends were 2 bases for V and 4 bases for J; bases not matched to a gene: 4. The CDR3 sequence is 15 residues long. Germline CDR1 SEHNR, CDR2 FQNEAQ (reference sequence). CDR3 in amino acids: CASSLTLAGPDTQYF. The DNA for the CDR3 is TGTGCCAGCAGCTTAACCCTAGCGGGGCCAGATACGCAGTATTTT.

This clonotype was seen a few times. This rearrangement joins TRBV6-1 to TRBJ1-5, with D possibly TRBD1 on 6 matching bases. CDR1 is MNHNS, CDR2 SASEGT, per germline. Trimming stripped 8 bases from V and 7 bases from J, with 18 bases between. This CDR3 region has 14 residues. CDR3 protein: CASALGGGGQPQHF. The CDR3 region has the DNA TGTGCCAGCGCCTTGGGGGGGGGCGGGCAGCCCCAGCATTTT.

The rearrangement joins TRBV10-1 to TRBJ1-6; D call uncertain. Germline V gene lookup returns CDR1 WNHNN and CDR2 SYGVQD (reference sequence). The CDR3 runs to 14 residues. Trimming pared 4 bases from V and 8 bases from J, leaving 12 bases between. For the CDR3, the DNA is TGCGCCAGCAGTGCTGGGATTGCGGATTCACCCCTCCACTTT. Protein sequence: CASSAGIADSPLHF.

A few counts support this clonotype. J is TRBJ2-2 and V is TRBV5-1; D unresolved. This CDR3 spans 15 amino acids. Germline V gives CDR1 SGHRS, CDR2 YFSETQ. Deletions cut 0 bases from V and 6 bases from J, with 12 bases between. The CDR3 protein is CASSLGSSHAGELFF. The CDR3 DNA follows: TGCGCCAGCAGCTTGGGGTCATCACATGCCGGGGAGCTGTTTTTT.

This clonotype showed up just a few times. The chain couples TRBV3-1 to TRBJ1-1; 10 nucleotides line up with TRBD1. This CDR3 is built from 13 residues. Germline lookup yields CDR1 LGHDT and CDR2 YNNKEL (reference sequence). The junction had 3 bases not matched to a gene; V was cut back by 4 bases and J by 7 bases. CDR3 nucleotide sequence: TGTGCCAGCAGCCGACAGGGGGCCGGTGAAGCTTTCTTT. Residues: CASSRQGAGEAFF.

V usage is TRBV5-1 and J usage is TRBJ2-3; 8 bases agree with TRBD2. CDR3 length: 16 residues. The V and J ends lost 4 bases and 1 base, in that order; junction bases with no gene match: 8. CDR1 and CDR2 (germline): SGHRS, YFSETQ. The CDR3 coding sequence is TGCGCCAGCAGCCCGAATAGCGGGGACGGCACAGATACGCAGTATTTT. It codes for CASSPNSGDGTDTQYF. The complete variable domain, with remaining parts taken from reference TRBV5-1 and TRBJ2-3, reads KAGVTQTPRYLIKTRGQQVTLSCSPISGHRSVSWYQQTPGQGLQFLFEYFSETQRNKGNFPGRFSGRQFSNSRSEMNVSTLELGDSALYLCASSPNSGDGTDTQYFGPGTRLTVL.

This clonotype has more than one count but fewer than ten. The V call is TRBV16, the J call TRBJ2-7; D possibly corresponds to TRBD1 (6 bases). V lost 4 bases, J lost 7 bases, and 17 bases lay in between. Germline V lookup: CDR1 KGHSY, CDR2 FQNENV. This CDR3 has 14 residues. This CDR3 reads CASSPFGQTGEQYF. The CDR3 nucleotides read TGTGCCAGCAGCCCCTTCGGGCAGACAGGAGAGCAGTACTTC.

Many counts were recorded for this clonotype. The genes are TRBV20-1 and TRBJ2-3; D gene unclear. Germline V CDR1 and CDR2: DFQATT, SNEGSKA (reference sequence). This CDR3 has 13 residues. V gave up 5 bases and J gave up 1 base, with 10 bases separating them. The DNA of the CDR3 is TGCAGTGCTCCGACTTCGGGCACAGATACGCAGTATTTT. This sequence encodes CSAPTSGTDTQYF.

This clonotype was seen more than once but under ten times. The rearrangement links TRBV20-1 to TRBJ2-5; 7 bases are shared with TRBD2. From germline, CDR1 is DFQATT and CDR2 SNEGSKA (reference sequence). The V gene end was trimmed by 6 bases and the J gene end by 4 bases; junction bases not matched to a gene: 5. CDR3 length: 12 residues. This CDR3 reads CSAHWGGETQYF. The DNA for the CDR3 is TGCAGTGCACATTGGGGGGGAGAGACCCAGTACTTC.

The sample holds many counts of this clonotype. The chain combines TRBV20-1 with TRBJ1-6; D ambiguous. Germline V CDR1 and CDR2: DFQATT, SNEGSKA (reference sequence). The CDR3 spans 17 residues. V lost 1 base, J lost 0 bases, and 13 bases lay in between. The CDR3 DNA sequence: TGCAGTGCTAGAGGCAGGCACCATAGCTCCTATAATTCACCCCTCCACTTT. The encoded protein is CSARGRHHSSYNSPLHF.

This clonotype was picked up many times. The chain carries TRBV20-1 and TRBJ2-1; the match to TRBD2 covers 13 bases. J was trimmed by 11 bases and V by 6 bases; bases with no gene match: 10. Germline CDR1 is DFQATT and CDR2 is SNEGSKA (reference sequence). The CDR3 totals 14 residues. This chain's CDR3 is CSAVPGLAGNQQFF. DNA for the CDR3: TGCAGTGCAGTCCCGGGACTAGCGGGGAATCAGCAGTTCTTC.

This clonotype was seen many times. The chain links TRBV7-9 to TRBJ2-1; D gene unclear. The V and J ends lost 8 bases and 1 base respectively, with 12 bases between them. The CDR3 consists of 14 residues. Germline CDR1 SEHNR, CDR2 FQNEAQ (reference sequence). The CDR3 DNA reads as TGTGCCAGCCTCGGAACGATATCCTACAATGAGCAGTTCTTC. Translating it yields CASLGTISYNEQFF.

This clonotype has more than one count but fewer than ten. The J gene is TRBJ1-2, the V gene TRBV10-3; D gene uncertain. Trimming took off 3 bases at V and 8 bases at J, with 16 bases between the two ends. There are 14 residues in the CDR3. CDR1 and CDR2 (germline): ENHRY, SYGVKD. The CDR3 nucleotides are TGTGCCATCAGTGAAAAGGAGGGAGTAGTGGGCTACACCTTC. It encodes CAISEKEGVVGYTF.

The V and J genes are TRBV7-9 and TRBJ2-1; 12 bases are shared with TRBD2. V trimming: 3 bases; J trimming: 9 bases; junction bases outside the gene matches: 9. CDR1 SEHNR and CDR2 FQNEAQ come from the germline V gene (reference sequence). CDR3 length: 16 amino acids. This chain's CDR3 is CASSFTLAGGPREQFF. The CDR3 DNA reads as TGTGCCAGCAGCTTCACCCTAGCGGGGGGGCCCCGTGAGCAGTTCTTC.

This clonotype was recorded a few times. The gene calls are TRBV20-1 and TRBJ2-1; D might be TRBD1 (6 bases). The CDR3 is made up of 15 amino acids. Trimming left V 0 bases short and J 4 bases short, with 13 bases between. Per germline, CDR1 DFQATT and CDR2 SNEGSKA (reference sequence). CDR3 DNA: TGCAGTGCTAGAGATCTCGGACAGTCGTACAATGAGCAGTTCTTC. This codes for CSARDLGQSYNEQFF.

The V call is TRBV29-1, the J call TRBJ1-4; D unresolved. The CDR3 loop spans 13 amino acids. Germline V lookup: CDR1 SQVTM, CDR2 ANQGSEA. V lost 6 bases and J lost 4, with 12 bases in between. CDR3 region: CSVAFHYNEKLFF. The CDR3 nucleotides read TGCAGCGTGGCCTTTCACTATAATGAAAAACTGTTTTTT.

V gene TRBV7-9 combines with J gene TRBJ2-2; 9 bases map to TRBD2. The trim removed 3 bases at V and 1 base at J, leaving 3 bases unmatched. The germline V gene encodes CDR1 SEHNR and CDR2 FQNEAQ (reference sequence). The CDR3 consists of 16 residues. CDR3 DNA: TGTGCCAGCAGCTTGTTACTAGCGGGGAACACCGGGGAGCTGTTTTTT. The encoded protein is CASSLLLAGNTGELFF.

In nucleotides, the CDR3 is TGTGCCATCCTGGCTACGGGACGACTGGGGGGAGAGACCCAGTACTTC. It encodes CAILATGRLGGETQYF. The V call is TRBV12-1, the J call TRBJ2-5; the table gives TRBD1 as D, unverified against the DNA. TRBV12-1 is a known pseudogene. The CDR3 has 16 residues.

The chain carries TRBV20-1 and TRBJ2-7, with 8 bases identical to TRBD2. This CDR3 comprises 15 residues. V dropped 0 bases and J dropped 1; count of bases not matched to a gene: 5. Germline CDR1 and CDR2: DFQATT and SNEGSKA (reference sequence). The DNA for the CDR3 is TGCAGTGCTAGAGACGGCGGGGGGAATTCCTACGAGCAGTACTTC. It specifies CSARDGGGNSYEQYF.

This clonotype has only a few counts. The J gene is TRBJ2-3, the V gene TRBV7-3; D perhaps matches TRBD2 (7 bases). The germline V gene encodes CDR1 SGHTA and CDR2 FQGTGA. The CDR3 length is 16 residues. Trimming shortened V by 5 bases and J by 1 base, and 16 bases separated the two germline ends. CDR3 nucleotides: TGTGCCAGCAGCGGAAGGGGGGGGCGGGGCACAGATACGCAGTATTTT. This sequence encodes CASSGRGGRGTDTQYF. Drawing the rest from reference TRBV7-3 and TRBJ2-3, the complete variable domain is GAGVSQTPSNKVTEKGKYVELRCDPISGHTALYWYRQSLGQGPEFLIYFQGTGAADDSGLPNDRFFAVRPEGSVSTLKIQRTERGDSAVYLCASSGRGGRGTDTQYFGPGTRLTVL.

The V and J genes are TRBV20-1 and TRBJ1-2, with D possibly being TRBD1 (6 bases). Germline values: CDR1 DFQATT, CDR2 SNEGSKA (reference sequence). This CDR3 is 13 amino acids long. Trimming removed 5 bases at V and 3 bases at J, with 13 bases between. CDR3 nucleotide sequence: TGCAGTGCTTCCGGACAGTTGGACTATGGCTACACCTTC. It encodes CSASGQLDYGYTF.

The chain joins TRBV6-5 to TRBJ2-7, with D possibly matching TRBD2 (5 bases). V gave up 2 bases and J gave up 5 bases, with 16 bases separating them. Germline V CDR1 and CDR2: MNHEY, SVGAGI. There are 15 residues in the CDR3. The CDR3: CASSYGASYINEQYF. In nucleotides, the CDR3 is TGTGCCAGCAGTTACGGTGCTAGCTATATCAACGAGCAGTACTTC.

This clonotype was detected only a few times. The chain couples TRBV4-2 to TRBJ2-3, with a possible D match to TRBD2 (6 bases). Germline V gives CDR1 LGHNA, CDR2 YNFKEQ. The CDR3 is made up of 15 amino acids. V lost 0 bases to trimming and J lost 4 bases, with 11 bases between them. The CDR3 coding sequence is TGTGCCAGCAGCCAAGATTTGCTAGCGCCAGATACGCAGTATTTT. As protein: CASSQDLLAPDTQYF.

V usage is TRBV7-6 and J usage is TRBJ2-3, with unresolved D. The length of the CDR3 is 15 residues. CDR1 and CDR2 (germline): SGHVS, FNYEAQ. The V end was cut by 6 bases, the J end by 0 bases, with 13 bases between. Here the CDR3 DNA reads TGTGCCAGCAGACTCAGGTCAGATAGCACAGATACGCAGTATTTT. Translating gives CASRLRSDSTDTQYF.

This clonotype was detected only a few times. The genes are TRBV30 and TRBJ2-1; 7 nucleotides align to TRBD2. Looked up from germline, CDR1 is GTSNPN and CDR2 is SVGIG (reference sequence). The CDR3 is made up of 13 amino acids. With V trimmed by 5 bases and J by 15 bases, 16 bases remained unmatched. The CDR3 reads CAWVGAGPPRLFF. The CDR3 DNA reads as TGTGCCTGGGTGGGAGCGGGGCCACCTAGGTTGTTCTTC. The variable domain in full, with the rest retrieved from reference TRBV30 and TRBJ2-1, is SQTIHQWPATLVQPVGSPLSLECTVEGTSNPNLYWYRQAAGRGLQLLFYSVGIGQISSEVPQNLSASRPQDRQFILSSKKLLLSDSGFYLCAWVGAGPPRLFFGPGTRLTVL.

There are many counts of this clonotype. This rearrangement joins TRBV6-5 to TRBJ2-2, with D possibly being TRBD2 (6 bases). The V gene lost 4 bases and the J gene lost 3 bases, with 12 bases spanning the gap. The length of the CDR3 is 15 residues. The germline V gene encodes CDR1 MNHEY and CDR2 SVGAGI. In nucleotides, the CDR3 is TGTGCCAGCAGTTCCGGGAGTTCCTACACCGGGGAGCTGTTTTTT. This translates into CASSSGSSYTGELFF.

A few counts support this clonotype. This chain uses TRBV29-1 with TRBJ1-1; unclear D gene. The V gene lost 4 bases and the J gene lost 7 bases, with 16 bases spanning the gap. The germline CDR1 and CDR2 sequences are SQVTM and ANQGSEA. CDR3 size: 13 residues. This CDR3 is CSVVSPVRGEAFF. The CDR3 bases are TGCAGCGTTGTTTCCCCGGTGCGAGGTGAAGCTTTCTTT.

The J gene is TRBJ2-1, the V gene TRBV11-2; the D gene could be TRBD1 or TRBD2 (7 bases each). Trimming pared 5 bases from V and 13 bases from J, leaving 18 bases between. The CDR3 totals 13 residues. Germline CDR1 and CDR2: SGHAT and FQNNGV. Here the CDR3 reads CASSQGGAVHQFF. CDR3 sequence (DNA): TGTGCCAGCAGCCAGGGGGGGGCGGTGCATCAGTTCTTC.

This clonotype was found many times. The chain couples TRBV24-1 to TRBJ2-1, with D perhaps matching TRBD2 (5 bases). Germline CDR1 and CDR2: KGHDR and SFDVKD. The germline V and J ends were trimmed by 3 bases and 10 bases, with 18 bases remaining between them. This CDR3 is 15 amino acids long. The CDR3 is CATSDPDSGVREQFF. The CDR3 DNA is TGTGCCACCAGTGATCCTGACTCCGGGGTACGAGAGCAGTTCTTC.

For the CDR3, the DNA is TGTGCCAGCAGTCGAGATGTCGCGGGGGCTGAAGCTTTCTTT. It translates to CASSRDVAGAEAFF. The rearrangement uses TRBV7-9 and TRBJ1-1, with D perhaps TRBD1 (5 bases). Trimming pared 6 bases from V and 6 bases from J, leaving 17 bases between. The CDR3 is made up of 14 amino acids. Germline lookup yields CDR1 SEHNR and CDR2 FQNEAQ (reference sequence).

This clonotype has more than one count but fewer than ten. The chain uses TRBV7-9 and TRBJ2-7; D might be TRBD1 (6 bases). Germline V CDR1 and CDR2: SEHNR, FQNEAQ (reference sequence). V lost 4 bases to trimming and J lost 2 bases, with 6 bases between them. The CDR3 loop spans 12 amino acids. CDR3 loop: CASSWGPYEQYF. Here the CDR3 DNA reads TGTGCCAGCAGCTGGGGGCCCTACGAGCAGTACTTC.